This T cell receptor (beta chain) was sequenced during a study of T cell responses to AZD1222 COVID-19 vaccine. TCRdb's table, derived via immunoSEQ multiplex PCR, lists solely in-frame clones and lacks some. The profile shows some 200,000 clones, 94% of them singletons. J lost 3 bases, V lost 5 bases, and 13 bases had no gene match. There are 17 residues in the CDR3. CDR1 and CDR2 (germline): MNHEY, SMNVEV (reference sequence). In the case of this clone: The antigen remains undetermined.

Findings and limits, study-wide: Spike-wide coverage was observed for vaccine-associated CD4 TCRs, with dominant responses at 160-218 and 743-854. White British ancestry dominated among donors, who included more females, and clonal diversity was possibly underestimated.

The chain uses TRBV27 and TRBJ2-3; 8 bases are shared with TRBD2. The sequence came from an adult who received the MenACWY meningococcal vaccine as a control. The sample in question was peripheral blood, obtained 28 days after the second dose of the MenACWY control vaccine. The chain's CDR3 is CASSPQSGRIPTDTQYF. CDR3 DNA sequence: TGTGCCAGCAGTCCTCAGAGCGGGAGAATCCCTACAGATACGCAGTATTTT.